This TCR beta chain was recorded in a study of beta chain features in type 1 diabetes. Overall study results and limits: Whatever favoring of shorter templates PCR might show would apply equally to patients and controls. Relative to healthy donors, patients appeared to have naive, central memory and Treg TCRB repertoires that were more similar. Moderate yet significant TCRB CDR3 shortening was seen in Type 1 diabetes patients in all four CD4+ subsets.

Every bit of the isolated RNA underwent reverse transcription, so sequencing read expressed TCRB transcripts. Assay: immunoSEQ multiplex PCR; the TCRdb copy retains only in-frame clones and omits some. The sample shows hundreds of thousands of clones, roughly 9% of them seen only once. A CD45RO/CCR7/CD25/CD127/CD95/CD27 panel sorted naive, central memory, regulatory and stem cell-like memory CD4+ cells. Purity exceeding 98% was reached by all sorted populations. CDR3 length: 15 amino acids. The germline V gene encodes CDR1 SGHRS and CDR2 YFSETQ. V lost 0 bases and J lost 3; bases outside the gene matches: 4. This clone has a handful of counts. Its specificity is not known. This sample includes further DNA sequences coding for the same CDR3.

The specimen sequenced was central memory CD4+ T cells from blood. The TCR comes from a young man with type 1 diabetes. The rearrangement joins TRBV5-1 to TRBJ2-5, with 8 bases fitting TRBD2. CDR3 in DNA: TGCGCCAGCAGCTTGGCCGGGAGGGAAGAAGAGACCCAGTACTTC. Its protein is CASSLAGREEETQYF.